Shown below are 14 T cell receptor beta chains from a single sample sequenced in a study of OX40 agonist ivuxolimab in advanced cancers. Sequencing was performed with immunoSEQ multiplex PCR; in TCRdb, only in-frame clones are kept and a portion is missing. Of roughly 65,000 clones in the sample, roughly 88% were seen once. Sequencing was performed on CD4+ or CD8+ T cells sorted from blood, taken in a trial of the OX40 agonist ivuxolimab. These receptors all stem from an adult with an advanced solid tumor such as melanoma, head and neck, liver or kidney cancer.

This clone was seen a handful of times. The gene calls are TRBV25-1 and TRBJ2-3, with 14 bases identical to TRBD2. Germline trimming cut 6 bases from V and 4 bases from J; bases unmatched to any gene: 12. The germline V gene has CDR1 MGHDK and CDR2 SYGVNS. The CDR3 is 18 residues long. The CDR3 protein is CASRSPLGLAGVADTQYF. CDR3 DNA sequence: TGTGCCAGCAGGAGTCCACTGGGACTAGCGGGAGTGGCAGATACGCAGTATTTT.

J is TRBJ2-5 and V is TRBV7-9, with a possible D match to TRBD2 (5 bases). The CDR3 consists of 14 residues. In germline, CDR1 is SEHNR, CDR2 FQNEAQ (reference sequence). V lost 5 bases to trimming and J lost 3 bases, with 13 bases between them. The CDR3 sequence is CASSLGLDEETQYF. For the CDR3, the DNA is TGTGCCAGCAGCCTCGGACTGGATGAAGAGACCCAGTACTTC. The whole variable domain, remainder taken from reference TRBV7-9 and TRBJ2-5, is DTGVSQNPRHKITKRGQNVTFRCDPISEHNRLYWYRQTLGQGPEFLTYFQNEAQLEKSRLLSDRFSAERPKGSFSTLEIQRTEQGDSAMYLCASSLGLDEETQYFGPGTRLLVL.

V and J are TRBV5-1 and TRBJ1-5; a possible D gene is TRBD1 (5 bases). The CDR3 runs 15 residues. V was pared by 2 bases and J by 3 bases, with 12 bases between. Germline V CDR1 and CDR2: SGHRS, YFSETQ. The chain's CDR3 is CASSLNQGFNQPQHF. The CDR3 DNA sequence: TGCGCCAGCAGCTTAAACCAGGGATTCAATCAGCCCCAGCATTTT.

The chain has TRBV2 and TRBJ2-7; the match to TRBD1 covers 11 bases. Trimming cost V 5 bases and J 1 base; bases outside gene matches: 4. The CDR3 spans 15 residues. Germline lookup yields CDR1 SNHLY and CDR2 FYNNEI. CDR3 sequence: CASSPGTGGSYEQYF. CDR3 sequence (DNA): TGTGCCAGCAGTCCCGGGACAGGGGGTTCCTACGAGCAGTACTTC.

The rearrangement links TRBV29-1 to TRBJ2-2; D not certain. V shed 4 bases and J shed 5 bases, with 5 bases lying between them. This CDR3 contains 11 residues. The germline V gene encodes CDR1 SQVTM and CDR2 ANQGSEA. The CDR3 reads CSVGMTGELFF. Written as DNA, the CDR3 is TGCAGCGTTGGGATGACCGGGGAGCTGTTTTTT.

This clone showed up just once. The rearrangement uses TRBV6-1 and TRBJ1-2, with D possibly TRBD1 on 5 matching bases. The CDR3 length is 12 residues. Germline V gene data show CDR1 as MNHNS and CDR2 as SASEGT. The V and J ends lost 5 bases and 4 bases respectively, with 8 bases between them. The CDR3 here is CASSRQIYGYTF. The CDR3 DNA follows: TGTGCCAGCAGTAGACAGATCTATGGCTACACCTTC.

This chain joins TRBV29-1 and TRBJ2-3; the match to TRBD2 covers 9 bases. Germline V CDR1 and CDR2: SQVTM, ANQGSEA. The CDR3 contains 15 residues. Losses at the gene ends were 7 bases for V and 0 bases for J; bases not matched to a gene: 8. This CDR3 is CSGRREGLSTDTQYF. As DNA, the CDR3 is TGCAGCGGACGGCGGGAGGGCCTAAGCACAGATACGCAGTATTTT.

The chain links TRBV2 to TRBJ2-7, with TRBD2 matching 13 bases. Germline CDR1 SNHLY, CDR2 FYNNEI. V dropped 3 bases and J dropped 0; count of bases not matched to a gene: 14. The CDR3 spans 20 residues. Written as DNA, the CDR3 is TGTGCCAGCAGTGAGCCCTGGACTAGCGGGAGTTCTCTGACCTCCTACGAGCAGTACTTC. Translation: CASSEPWTSGSSLTSYEQYF.

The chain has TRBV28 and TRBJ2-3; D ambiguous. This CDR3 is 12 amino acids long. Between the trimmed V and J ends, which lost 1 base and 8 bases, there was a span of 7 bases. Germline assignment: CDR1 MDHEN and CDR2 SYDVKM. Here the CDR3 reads CASSLFPGTQYF. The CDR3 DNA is TGTGCCAGCAGTTTATTTCCGGGTACGCAGTATTTT.

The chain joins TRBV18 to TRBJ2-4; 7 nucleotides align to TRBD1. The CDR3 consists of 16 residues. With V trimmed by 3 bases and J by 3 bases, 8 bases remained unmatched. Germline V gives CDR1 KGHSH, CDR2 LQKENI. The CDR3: CASSPIYRTGKNIQYF. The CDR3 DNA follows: TGTGCCAGCTCACCTATCTACAGGACAGGCAAAAACATTCAGTACTTC.

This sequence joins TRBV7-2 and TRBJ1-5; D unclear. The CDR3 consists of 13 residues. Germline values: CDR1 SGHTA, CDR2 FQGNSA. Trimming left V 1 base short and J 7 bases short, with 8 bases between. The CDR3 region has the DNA TGTGCCAGCAGCTTAGGGAGACGCCAGCCCCAGCATTTT. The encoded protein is CASSLGRRQPQHF.

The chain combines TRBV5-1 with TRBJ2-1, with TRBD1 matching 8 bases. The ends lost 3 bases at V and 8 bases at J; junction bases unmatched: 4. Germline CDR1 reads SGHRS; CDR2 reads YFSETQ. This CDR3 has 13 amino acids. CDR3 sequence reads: CASSWTGYDEQFF. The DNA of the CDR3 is TGCGCCAGCAGCTGGACAGGGTATGATGAGCAGTTCTTC.

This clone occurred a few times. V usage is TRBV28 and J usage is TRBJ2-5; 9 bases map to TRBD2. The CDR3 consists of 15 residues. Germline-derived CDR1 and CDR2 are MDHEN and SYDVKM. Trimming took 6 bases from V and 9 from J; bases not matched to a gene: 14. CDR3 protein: CASRSSGADLTAQYF. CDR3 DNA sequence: TGTGCCAGCAGGTCTAGCGGGGCGGACTTAACGGCCCAGTACTTC. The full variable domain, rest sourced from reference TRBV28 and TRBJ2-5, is DVKVTQSSRYLVKRTGEKVFLECVQDMDHENMFWYRQDPGLGLRLIYFSYDVKMKEKGDIPEGYSVSREKKERFSLILESASTNQTSMYLCASRSSGADLTAQYFGPGTRLLVL.

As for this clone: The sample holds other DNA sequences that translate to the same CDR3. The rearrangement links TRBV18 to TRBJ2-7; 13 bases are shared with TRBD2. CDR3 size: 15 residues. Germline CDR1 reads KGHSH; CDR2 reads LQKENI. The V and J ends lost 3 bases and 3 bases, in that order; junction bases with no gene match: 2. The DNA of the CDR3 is TGTGCCAGCTCACCCGGACTAGCGGGGGTCTACGAGCAGTACTTC. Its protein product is CASSPGLAGVYEQYF. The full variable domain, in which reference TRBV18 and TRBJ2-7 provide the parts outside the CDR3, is NAGVMQNPRHLVRRRGQEARLRCSPMKGHSHVYWYRQLPEEGLKFMVYLQKENIIDESGMPKERFSAEFPKEGPSILRIQQVVRGDSAAYFCASSPGLAGVYEQYFGPGTRLTVT.